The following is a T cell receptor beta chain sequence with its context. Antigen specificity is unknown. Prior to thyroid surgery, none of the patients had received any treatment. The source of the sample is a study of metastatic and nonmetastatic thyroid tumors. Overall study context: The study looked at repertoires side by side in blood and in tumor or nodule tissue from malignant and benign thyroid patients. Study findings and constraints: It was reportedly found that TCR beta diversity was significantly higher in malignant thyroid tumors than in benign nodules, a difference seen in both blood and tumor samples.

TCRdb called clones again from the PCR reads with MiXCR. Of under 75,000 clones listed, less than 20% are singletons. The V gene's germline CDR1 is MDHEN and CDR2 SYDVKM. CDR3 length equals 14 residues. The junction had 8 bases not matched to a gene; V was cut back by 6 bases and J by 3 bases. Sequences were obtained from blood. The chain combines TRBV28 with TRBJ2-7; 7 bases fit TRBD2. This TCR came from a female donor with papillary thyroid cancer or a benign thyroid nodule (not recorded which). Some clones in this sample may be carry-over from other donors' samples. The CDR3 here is CASRPERGYYEQYF. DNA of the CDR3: TGTGCCAGCAGACCGGAGCGGGGATACTACGAGCAGTACTTC.